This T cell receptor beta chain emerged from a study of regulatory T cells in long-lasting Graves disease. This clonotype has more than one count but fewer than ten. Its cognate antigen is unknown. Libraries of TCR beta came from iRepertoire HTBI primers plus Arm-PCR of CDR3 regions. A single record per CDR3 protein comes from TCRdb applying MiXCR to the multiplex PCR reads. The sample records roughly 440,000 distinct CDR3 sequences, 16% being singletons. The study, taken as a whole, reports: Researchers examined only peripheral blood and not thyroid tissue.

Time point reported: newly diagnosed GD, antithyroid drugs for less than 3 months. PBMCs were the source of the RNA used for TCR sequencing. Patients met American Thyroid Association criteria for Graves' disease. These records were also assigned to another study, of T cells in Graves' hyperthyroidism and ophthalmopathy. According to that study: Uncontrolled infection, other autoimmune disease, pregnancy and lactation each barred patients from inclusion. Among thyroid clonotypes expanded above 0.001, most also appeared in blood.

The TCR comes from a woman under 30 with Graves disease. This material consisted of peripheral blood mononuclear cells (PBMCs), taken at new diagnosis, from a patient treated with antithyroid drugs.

The CDR3 region has the DNA TGTGCCAGCAGCCAAGGACAGGGGGGTGGAGGTACCCAGTACTTC. It is translated as CASSQGQGGGGTQYF. The rearrangement joins TRBV4-2 to TRBJ2-5; 9 positions agree with TRBD1. CDR3 length equals 15 residues. V was pared by 1 base and J by 8 bases, with 8 bases of the junction left unmatched. Germline assignment: CDR1 LGHNA and CDR2 YNFKEQ.